The rows below give T cell receptor beta chains drawn from one sample of a study of T cells in tumors after PD-1 blockade. This table comes from immunoSEQ multiplex PCR, and its TCRdb copy is limited to in-frame clones, with some not included. The sample records roughly 48,000 clones, over 70% being singletons. The sample here was PBMCs, taken before anti-PD-1 treatment. These receptors originate from a human donor with basal cell carcinoma. The CDR3 runs from the conserved cysteine through the conserved F or W. Each record gives: V gene, J gene, clone size, D gene, CDR3 protein, CDR3 DNA. D genes are given only for firm matches. Rows may omit the clone size; those that give it use once, few, many or a size class.

v_call: TRBV5-5; j_call: TRBJ1-2; clone_size: .; d_call: TRBD1; cdr3_aa: CASSLETGDLYYGYTF; cdr3_nt: TGTGCCAGCAGCTTGGAGACAGGGGACCTTTACTATGGCTACACCTTC
v_call: TRBV6-5; j_call: TRBJ1-5; clone_size: .; d_call: .; cdr3_aa: CASNPRSGNQPQHF; cdr3_nt: TGTGCCAGCAATCCACGGAGTGGCAATCAGCCCCAGCATTTT
v_call: TRBV7-8; j_call: TRBJ1-2; clone_size: .; d_call: .; cdr3_aa: CASSLEQFNYGYTF; cdr3_nt: TGTGCCAGCAGCTTAGAACAGTTTAACTATGGCTACACCTTC
v_call: TRBV6-4; j_call: TRBJ1-2; clone_size: .; d_call: .; cdr3_aa: CASTPGTSGYGYTF; cdr3_nt: TGTGCCAGCACTCCAGGGACATCTGGCTATGGCTACACCTTC
v_call: TRBV5-1; j_call: TRBJ2-3; clone_size: .; d_call: TRBD2; cdr3_aa: CASSLGASGATDTQYF; cdr3_nt: TGCGCCAGCAGCTTGGGGGCTAGCGGGGCTACAGATACGCAGTATTTT
v_call: TRBV6-2/TRBV6-3; j_call: TRBJ1-5; clone_size: few; d_call: TRBD1; cdr3_aa: CASSRWTGGDQPQHF; cdr3_nt: TGTGCCAGCAGCCGATGGACAGGAGGGGATCAGCCCCAGCATTTT
v_call: TRBV6-2/TRBV6-3; j_call: TRBJ2-2; clone_size: .; d_call: .; cdr3_aa: CASSYPTKSGPGELFF; cdr3_nt: TGTGCCAGCAGTTACCCGACGAAGTCTGGACCCGGGGAGCTGTTTTTT
v_call: TRBV11-3; j_call: TRBJ2-7; clone_size: .; d_call: TRBD1; cdr3_aa: CASSSGGSSYEQYF; cdr3_nt: TGTGCCAGCAGCTCAGGGGGCAGCTCCTACGAGCAGTACTTC
v_call: TRBV5-6; j_call: TRBJ1-2; clone_size: .; d_call: TRBD1; cdr3_aa: CASSSGTGGYGYTF; cdr3_nt: TGTGCCAGCAGCTCCGGGACAGGGGGCTATGGCTACACCTTC
v_call: TRBV11-2; j_call: TRBJ2-3; clone_size: .; d_call: TRBD2; cdr3_aa: CASSLTASGGPPSTDTQYF; cdr3_nt: TGTGCCAGCAGCTTAACCGCTAGCGGGGGCCCTCCTAGCACAGATACGCAGTATTTT
v_call: TRBV6-5; j_call: TRBJ1-6; clone_size: .; d_call: .; cdr3_aa: CASSYRGVDSPLHF; cdr3_nt: TGTGCCAGCAGTTATCGGGGGGTGGATTCACCCCTCCACTTT
v_call: TRBV5-3; j_call: TRBJ1-5; clone_size: few; d_call: .; cdr3_aa: CARSLAFGYYSNQPQHF; cdr3_nt: TGTGCCAGAAGCTTGGCCTTTGGGTATTATAGCAATCAGCCCCAGCATTTT
v_call: TRBV4-1; j_call: TRBJ1-5; clone_size: .; d_call: .; cdr3_aa: CASSQLGGRDQPQHF; cdr3_nt: TGCGCCAGCAGCCAACTCGGGGGGCGAGATCAGCCCCAGCATTTT
v_call: TRBV18; j_call: TRBJ1-2; clone_size: .; d_call: .; cdr3_aa: CASSGTGLEDYGYTF; cdr3_nt: TGTGCCAGCTCAGGAACAGGGTTGGAAGACTATGGCTACACCTTC
v_call: TRBV7-2; j_call: TRBJ1-4; clone_size: few; d_call: .; cdr3_aa: CASSLYRQAGELFF; cdr3_nt: TGTGCCAGCAGCTTATATAGGCAGGCCGGCGAACTGTTTTTT
v_call: TRBV20-1; j_call: TRBJ2-3; clone_size: .; d_call: TRBD2; cdr3_aa: CSASLASGFADTQYF; cdr3_nt: TGCAGTGCTAGTCTTGCTAGCGGATTTGCCGATACGCAGTATTTT
v_call: TRBV4-1; j_call: TRBJ2-2; clone_size: .; d_call: .; cdr3_aa: CASSQVTGISTGELFF; cdr3_nt: TGCGCCAGCAGCCAAGTTACAGGGATCTCCACCGGGGAGCTGTTTTTT
v_call: TRBV24-1; j_call: TRBJ1-1; clone_size: .; d_call: .; cdr3_aa: CATSVRPRGTEAFF; cdr3_nt: TGTGCCACCAGTGTCAGACCGCGGGGAACTGAAGCTTTCTTT
v_call: TRBV12-3/TRBV12-4; j_call: TRBJ1-6; clone_size: once; d_call: .; cdr3_aa: CASTDRGNSPLHF; cdr3_nt: TGTGCCAGCACCGATAGGGGTAATTCACCCCTCCACTTT
v_call: TRBV4-1; j_call: TRBJ2-1; clone_size: once; d_call: TRBD2; cdr3_aa: CASSQEGGSPRNEQFF; cdr3_nt: TGCGCCAGCAGCCAAGAGGGAGGGTCCCCCAGGAATGAGCAGTTCTTC
v_call: TRBV6-6; j_call: TRBJ1-5; clone_size: .; d_call: TRBD1; cdr3_aa: CASSGQGMNQPQHF; cdr3_nt: TGTGCCAGCAGCGGACAGGGGATGAATCAGCCCCAGCATTTT